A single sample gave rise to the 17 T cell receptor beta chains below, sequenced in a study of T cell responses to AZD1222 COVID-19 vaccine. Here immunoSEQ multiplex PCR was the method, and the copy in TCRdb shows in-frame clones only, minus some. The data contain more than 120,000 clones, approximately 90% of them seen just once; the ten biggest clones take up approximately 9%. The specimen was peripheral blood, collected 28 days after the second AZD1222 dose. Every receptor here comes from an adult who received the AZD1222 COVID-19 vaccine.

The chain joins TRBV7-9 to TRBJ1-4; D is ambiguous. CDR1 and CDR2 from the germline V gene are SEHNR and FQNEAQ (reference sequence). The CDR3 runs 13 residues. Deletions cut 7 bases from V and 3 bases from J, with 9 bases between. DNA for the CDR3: TGTGCCAGCACCAACAGATCTAATGAAAAACTGTTTTTT. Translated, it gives CASTNRSNEKLFF. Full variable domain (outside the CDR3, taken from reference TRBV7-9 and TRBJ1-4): DTGVSQNPRHKITKRGQNVTFRCDPISEHNRLYWYRQTLGQGPEFLTYFQNEAQLEKSRLLSDRFSAERPKGSFSTLEIQRTEQGDSAMYLCASTNRSNEKLFFGSGTQLSVL.

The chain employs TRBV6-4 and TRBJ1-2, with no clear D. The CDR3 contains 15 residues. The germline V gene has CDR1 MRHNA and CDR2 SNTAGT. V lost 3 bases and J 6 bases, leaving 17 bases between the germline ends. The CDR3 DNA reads TGTGCCAGCAGTGAATGGCCAGAGAAAAGGGATGGCTACACCTTC. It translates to CASSEWPEKRDGYTF.

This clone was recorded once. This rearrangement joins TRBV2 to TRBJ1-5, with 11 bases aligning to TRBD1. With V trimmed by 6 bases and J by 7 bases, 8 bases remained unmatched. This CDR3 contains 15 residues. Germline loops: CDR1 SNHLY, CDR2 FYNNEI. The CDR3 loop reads CASSLDRGREQPQHF. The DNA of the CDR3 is TGTGCCAGCAGCCTGGACAGGGGGCGAGAGCAGCCCCAGCATTTT. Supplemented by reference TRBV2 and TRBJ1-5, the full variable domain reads EPEVTQTPSHQVTQMGQEVILRCVPISNHLYFYWYRQILGQKVEFLVSFYNNEISEKSEIFDDQFSVERPDGSNFTLKIRSTKLEDSAMYFCASSLDRGREQPQHFGDGTRLSIL.

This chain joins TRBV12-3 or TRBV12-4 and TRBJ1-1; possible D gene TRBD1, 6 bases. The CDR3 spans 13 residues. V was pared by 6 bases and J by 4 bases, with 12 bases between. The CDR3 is CASRTGGITEAFF. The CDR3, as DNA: TGTGCCAGCAGGACGGGGGGCATCACTGAAGCTTTCTTT.

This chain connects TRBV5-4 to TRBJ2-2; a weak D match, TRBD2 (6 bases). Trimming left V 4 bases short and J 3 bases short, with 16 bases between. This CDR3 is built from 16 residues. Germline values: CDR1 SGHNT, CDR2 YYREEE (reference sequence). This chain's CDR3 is CASSPTGRRDTGELFF. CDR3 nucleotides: TGTGCCAGCAGCCCAACGGGGAGGAGGGACACCGGGGAGCTGTTTTTT.

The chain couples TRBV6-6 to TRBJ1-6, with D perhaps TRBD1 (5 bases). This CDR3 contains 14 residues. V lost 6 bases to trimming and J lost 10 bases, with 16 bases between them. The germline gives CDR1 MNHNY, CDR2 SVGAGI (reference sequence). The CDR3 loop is CASSPERGRSPLHF. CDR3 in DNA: TGTGCCAGCAGCCCTGAAAGGGGCCGATCACCCCTCCACTTT.

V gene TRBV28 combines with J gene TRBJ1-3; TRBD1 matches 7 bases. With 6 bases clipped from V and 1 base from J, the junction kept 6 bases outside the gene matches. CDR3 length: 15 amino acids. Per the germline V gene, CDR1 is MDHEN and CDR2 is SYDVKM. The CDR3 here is CASSPGQVSGNTIYF. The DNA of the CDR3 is TGTGCCAGCAGCCCCGGACAGGTTTCTGGAAACACCATATATTTT.

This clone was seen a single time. The chain's CDR3 is CASRDYRAPVFEAFF. The CDR3 DNA reads as TGTGCCAGTAGGGACTACCGGGCCCCCGTTTTTGAAGCTTTCTTT. The gene calls are TRBV19 and TRBJ1-1; no firm D call. The CDR3 is 15 residues long. From germline, CDR1 is LNHDA and CDR2 SQIVND (reference sequence). The V end lost 6 bases, the J end lost 7 bases, and 21 bases lay between the germline ends.

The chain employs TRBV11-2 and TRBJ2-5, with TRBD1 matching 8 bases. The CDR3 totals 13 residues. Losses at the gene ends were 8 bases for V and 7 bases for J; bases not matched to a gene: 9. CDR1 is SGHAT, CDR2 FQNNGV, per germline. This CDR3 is CASRPRDRRTQYF. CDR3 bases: TGTGCCAGCCGGCCACGGGACAGGAGGACCCAGTACTTC. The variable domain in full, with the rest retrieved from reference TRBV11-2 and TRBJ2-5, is EAGVAQSPRYKIIEKRQSVAFWCNPISGHATLYWYQQILGQGPKLLIQFQNNGVVDDSQLPKDRFSAERLKGVDSTLKIQPAKLEDSAVYLCASRPRDRRTQYFGPGTRLLVL.

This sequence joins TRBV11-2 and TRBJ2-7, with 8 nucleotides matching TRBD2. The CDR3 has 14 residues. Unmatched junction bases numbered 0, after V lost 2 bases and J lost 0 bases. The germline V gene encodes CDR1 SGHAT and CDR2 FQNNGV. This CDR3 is CASSLTSGSYEQYF. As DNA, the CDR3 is TGTGCCAGCAGCTTAACTAGCGGCTCCTACGAGCAGTACTTC.

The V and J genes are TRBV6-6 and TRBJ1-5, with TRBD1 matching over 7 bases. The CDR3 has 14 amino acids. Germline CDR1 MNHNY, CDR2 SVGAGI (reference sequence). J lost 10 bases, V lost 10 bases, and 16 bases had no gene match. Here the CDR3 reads CATTRQGGIGPQHF. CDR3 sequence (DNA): TGTGCCACCACCAGGCAGGGGGGAATAGGCCCCCAGCATTTT.

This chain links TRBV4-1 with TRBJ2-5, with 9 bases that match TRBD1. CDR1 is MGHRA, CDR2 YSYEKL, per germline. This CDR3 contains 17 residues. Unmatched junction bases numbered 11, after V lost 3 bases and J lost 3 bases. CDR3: CASSHPPSGTGKETQYF. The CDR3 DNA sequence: TGCGCCAGCAGCCACCCCCCTTCCGGGACAGGGAAAGAGACCCAGTACTTC.

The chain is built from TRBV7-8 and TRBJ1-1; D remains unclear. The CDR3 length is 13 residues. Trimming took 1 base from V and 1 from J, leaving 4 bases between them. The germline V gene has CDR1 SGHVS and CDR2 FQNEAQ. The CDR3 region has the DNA TGTGCCAGCAGCTTAGACACGAACACTGAAGCTTTCTTT. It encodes CASSLDTNTEAFF.

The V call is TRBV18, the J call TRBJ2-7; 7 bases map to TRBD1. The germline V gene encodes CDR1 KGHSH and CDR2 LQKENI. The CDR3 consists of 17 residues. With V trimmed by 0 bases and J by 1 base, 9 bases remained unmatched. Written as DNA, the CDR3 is TGTGCCAGCTCACCACCAAAAAAGAGGGGGCCGTCCTACGAGCAGTACGTC. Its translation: CASSPPKKRGPSYEQYV.

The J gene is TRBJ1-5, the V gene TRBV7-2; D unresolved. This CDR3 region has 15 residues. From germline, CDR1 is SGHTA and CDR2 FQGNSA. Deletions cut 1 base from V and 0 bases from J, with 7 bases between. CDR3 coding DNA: TGTGCCAGCAGCTTAGTAGTGAATAGCAATCAGCCCCAGCATTTT. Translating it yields CASSLVVNSNQPQHF.

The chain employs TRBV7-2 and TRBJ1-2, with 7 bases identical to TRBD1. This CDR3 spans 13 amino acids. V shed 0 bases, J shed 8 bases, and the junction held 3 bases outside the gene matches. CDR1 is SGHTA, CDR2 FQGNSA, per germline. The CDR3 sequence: CASSLAAGGGYTF. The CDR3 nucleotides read TGTGCCAGCAGCTTAGCGGCAGGGGGAGGCTACACCTTC.

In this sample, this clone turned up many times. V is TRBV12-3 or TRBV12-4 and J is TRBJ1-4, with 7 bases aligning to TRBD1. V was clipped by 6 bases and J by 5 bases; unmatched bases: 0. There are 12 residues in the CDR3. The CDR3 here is CASRGQNEKLFF. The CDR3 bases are TGTGCCAGCAGGGGACAGAATGAAAAACTGTTTTTT.